This T cell receptor beta chain stems from a study of blood T cell repertoires in COVID-19. Study in general: Acute and convalescent COVID-19 specimens originated in the United States, Italy and Spain. In each case, the material was cDNA or gDNA derived from T cells, B-cell-depleted T cells, or PBMCs.

The CDR3 sequence is 14 residues long. CDR1 is SQVTM, CDR2 ANQGSEA, per germline. V was trimmed by 4 bases and J by 4 bases, leaving 15 bases between them. As processed by the authors: Quantification of nucleated cells was approximated via reference gene primer amplification. Produced via immunoSEQ multiplex PCR; TCRdb's table is partial and in-frame only. That table furnishes V, J and clone size, whereas the DNA furnished D and trimming. Here the sample spans 200,000 or so clones, roughly 86% being singletons. This TCR came from a man in his sixties with acute or convalescent COVID-19. The rearrangement joins TRBV29-1 to TRBJ2-3; possibly TRBD1 for D (6 bases). The sample comprised peripheral blood. The CDR3 sequence is CSVGGRGVSDTQYF. CDR3 bases: TGCAGCGTTGGGGGCAGGGGAGTATCAGATACGCAGTATTTT.